Listed here is a single TCR beta chain. In the source study's methods: Amplification with reference gene primers provided the estimates of nucleated cell counts. Sequenced by immunoSEQ multiplex PCR; TCRdb stores in-frame clones only, minus some. That table furnishes V, J and clone size, whereas the DNA furnished D and trimming. The profile shows 350,000 to 450,000 clones, approximately 86% of them singletons. These data originate in a study of blood T cell repertoires in COVID-19. Across the whole study: The United States, Italy and Spain supplied acute and convalescent COVID-19 samples. The analysed material was cDNA or gDNA that came from T cells, B-cell-depleted T cells, or PBMCs.

The V end lost 3 bases, the J end lost 3 bases, and 8 bases lay between the germline ends. CDR1 and CDR2 from the germline V gene are KGHSH and LQKENI. The CDR3 loop spans 13 amino acids. In Seattle, patients joined the study during active infection and were tracked longitudinally. This receptor was obtained from a woman aged 55 to 70 with COVID-19, enrolled during active disease. Sequencing input: peripheral blood. The chain has TRBV18 and TRBJ2-5; D perhaps matches TRBD2 (5 bases). CDR3 DNA: TGTGCCAGCTCACCCCCTAGCAAAGAGACCCAGTACTTC. Its translation is CASSPPSKETQYF.